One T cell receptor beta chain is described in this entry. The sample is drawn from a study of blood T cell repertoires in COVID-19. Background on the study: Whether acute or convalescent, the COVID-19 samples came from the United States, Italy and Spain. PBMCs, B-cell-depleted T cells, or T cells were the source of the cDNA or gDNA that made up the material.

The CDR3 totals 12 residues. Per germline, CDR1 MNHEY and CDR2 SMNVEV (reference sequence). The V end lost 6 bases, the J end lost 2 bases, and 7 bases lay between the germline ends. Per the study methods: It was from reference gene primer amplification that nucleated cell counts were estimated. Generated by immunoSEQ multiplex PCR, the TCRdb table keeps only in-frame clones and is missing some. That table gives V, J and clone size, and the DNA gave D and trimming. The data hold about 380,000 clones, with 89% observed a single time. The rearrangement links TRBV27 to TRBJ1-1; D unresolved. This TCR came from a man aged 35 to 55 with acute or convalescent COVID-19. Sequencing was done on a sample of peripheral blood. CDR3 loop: CASSTLNTEAFF. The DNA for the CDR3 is TGTGCCAGCAGCACACTAAACACTGAAGCTTTCTTT.